This paragraph covers one T cell receptor (beta chain) sequence. With 4 bases removed from V and 7 bases from J, the gap between germline ends came to 14 bases. In germline, CDR1 is SGHRS, CDR2 YFSETQ. The CDR3 is 13 amino acids. This specimen comes from a study of early T cells in non-severe SARS-CoV-2 infection. Via MiXCR, TCRdb re-called the 5' RACE reads, giving one row per CDR3 protein. The profile shows about 89,000 distinct CDR3 sequences, approximately 16% of them singletons. The sequencing used whole blood, collected at baseline. The chain joins TRBV5-1 to TRBJ1-1; possibly TRBD1 for D (6 bases). The source of this sequence is an adult who was a healthcare worker with PCR-confirmed SARS-CoV-2 infection or an uninfected control (not recorded which). DNA of the CDR3: TGCGCCAGCAGCAAGGATGGGGGCCGTGAAGCTTTCTTT. It translates to CASSKDGGREAFF.